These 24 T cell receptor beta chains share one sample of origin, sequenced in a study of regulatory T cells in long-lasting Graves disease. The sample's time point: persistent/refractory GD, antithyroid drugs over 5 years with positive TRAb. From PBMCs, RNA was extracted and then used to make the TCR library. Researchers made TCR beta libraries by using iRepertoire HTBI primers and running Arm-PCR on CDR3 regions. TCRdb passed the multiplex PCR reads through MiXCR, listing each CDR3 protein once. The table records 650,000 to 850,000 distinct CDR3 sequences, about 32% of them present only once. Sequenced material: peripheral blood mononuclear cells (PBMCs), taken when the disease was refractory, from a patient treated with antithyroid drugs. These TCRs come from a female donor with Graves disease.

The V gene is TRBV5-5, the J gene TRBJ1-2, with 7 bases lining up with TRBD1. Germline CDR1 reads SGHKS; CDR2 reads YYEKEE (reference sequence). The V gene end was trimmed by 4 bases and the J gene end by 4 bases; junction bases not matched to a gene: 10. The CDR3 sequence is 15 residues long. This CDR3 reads CASSLRQGRLYGYTF. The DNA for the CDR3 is TGTGCCAGCAGCCTGAGACAGGGAAGGCTCTATGGCTACACCTTC.

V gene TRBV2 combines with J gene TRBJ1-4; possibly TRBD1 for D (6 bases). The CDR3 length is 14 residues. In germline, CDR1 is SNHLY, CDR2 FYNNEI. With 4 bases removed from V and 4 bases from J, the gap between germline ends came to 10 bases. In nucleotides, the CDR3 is TGTGCCAGCAGTGCGGGACACCTTAATGAAAAACTGTTTTTT. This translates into CASSAGHLNEKLFF. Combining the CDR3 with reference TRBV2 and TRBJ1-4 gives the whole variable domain EPEVTQTPSHQVTQMGQEVILRCVPISNHLYFYWYRQILGQKVEFLVSFYNNEISEKSEIFDDQFSVERPDGSNFTLKIRSTKLEDSAMYFCASSAGHLNEKLFFGSGTQLSVL.

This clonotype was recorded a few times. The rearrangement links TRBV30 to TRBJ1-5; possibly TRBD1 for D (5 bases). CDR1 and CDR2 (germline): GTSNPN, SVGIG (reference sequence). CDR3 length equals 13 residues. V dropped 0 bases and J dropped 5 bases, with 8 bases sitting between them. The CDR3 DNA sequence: TGTGCCTGGAGTGTAAAGGGACATCAGCCCCAGCATTTT. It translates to CAWSVKGHQPQHF.

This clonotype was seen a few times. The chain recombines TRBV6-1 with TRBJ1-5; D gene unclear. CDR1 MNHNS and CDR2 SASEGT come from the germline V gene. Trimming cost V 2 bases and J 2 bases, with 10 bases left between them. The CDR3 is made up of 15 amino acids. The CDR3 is CASSEHLGGNQPQHF. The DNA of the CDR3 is TGTGCCAGCAGTGAACACCTTGGGGGCAATCAGCCCCAGCATTTT.

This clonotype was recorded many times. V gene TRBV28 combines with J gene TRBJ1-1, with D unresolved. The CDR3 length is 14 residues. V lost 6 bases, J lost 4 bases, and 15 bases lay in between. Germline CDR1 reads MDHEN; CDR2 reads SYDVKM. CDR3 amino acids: CASSLMLEGTEAFF. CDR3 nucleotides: TGTGCCAGCAGCCTAATGTTAGAGGGCACTGAAGCTTTCTTT.

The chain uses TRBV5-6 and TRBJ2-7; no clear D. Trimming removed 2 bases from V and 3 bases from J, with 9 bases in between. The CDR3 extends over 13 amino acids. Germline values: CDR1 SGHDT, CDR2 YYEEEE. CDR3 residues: CASSFPGHYEQYF. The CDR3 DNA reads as TGTGCCAGCAGCTTTCCCGGTCACTACGAGCAGTACTTC.

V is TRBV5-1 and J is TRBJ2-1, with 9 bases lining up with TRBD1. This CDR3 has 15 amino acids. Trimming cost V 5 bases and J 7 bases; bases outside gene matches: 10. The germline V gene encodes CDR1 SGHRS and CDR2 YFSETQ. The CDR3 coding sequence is TGCGCCAGCAGTCTGGGGACAGGGTCTATAAATGAGCAGTTCTTC. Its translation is CASSLGTGSINEQFF.

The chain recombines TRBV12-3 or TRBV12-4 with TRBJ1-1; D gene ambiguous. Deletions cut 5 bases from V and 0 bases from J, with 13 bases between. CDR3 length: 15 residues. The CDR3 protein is CASSHSFRMNTEAFF. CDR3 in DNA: TGTGCCAGCAGTCACAGCTTTCGGATGAACACTGAAGCTTTCTTT.

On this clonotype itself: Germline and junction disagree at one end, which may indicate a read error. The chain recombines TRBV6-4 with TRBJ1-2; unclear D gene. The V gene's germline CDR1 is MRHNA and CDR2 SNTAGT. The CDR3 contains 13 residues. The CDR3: CAISESRFVDYTF. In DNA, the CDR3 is TGTGCCATCAGTGAGTCCCGTTTTGTAGACTACACCTTC.

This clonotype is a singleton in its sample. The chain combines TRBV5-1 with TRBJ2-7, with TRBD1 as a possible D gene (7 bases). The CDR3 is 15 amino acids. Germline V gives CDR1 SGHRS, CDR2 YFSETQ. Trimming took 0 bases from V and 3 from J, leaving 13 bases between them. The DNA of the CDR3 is TGCGCCAGCAGCTTGGGTCCAGGGGGGTTCTACGAGCAGTACTTC. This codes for CASSLGPGGFYEQYF.

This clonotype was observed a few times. The CDR3 here is CASSSLGRATGELFF. The CDR3 coding sequence is TGTGCCAGCAGTTCCTTAGGGAGGGCAACCGGGGAGCTGTTTTTT. This chain uses TRBV27 with TRBJ2-2, with 7 bases that match TRBD2. Germline lookup yields CDR1 MNHEY and CDR2 SMNVEV (reference sequence). J gave up 5 bases and V 4 bases, and 7 bases lay outside the gene matches. The CDR3 extends over 15 amino acids.

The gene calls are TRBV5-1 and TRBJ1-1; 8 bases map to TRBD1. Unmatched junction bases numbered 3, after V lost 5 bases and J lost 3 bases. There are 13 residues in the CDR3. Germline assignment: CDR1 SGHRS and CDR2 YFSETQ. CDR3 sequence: CASRLGQDTEAFF. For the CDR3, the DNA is TGCGCCAGCAGACTGGGACAGGACACTGAAGCTTTCTTT.

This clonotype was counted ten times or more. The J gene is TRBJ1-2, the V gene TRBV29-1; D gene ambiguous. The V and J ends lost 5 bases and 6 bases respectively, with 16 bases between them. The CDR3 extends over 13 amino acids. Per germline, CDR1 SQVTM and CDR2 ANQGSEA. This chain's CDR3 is CSVSQPTEDGYTF. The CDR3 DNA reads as TGCAGCGTTAGTCAACCAACAGAGGATGGCTACACCTTC.

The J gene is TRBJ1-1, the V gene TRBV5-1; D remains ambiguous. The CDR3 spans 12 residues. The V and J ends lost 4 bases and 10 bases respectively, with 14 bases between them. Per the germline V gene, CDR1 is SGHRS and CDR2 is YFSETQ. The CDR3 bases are TGCGCCAGCAGCGAAGGCCCGCGGGCAGCTTTCTTT. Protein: CASSEGPRAAFF. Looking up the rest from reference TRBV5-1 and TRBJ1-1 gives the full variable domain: KAGVTQTPRYLIKTRGQQVTLSCSPISGHRSVSWYQQTPGQGLQFLFEYFSETQRNKGNFPGRFSGRQFSNSRSEMNVSTLELGDSALYLCASSEGPRAAFFGQGTRLTVV.

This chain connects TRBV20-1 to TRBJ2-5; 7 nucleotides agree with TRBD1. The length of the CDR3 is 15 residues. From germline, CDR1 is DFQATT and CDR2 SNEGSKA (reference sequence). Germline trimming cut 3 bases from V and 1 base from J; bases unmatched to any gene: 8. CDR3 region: CSASSPRQGQETQYF. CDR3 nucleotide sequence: TGCAGTGCTAGTTCCCCCCGACAGGGCCAAGAGACCCAGTACTTC.

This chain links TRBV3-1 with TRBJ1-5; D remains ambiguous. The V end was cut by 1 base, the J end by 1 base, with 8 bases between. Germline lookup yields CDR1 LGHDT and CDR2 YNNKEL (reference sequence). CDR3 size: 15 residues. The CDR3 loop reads CASSQVLGSNQPQHF. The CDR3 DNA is TGTGCCAGCAGCCAAGTATTAGGCAGCAATCAGCCCCAGCATTTT.

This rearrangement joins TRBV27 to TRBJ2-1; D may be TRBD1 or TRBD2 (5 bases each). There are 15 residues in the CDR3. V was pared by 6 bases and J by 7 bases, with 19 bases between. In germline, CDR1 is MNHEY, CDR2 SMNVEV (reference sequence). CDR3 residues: CASSLLGPIGNEQFF. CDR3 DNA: TGTGCCAGCAGCCTTTTGGGACCAATAGGGAATGAGCAGTTCTTC.

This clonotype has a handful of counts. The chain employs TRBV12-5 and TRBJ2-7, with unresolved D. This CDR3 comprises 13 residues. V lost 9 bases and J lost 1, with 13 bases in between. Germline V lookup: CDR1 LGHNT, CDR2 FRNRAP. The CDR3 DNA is TGTGCTAGACCCCGGCCAAGGTCCTACGAGCAGTACTTC. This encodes CARPRPRSYEQYF.

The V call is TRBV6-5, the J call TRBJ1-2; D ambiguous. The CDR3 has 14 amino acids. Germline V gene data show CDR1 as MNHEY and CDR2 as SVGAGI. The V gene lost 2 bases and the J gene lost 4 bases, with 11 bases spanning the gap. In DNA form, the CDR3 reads TGTGCCAGCAGTTACGGACGAGTAGGCTATGGCTACACCTTC. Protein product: CASSYGRVGYGYTF.

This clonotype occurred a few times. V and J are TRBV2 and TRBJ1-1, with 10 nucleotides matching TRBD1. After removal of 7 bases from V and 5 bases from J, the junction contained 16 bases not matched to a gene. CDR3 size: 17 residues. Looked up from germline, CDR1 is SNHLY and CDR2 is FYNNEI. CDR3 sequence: CASTKGPGQGKFTEAFF. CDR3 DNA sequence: TGTGCCAGCACCAAAGGACCGGGACAGGGGAAATTTACTGAAGCTTTCTTT.

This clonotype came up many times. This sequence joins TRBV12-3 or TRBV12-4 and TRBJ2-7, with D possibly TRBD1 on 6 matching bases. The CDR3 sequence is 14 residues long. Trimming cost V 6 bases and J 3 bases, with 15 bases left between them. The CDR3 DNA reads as TGTGCCAGCAGCCACCCAGGGACAAGCTACGAGCAGTACTTC. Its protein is CASSHPGTSYEQYF.

The CDR3, as DNA: TGTGCCAGCAGCCAAAATCCCGGTAACATTGGTTTCTTT. Protein sequence: CASSQNPGNIGFF. The rearrangement links TRBV3-1 to TRBJ1-1; unclear D gene. V lost 2 bases and J 13 bases, leaving 17 bases between the germline ends. The length of the CDR3 is 13 residues. CDR1 LGHDT and CDR2 YNNKEL come from the germline V gene (reference sequence).

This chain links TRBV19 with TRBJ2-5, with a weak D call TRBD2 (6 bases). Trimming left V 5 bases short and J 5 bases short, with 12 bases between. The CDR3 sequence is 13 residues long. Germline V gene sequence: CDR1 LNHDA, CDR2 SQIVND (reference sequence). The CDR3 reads CASSHPGVETQYF. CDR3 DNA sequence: TGTGCCAGTAGTCATCCGGGGGTCGAGACCCAGTACTTC. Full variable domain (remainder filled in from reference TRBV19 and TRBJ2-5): DGGITQSPKYLFRKEGQNVTLSCEQNLNHDAMYWYRQDPGQGLRLIYYSQIVNDFQKGDIAEGYSVSREKKESFPLTVTSAQKNPTAFYLCASSHPGVETQYFGPGTRLLVL.

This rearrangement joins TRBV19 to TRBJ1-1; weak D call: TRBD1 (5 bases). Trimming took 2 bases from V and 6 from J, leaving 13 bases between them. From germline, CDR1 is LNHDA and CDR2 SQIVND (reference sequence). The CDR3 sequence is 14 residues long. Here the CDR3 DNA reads TGTGCCAGTAGTATACCGTTTGTAGGGGCTGAAGCTTTCTTT. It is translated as CASSIPFVGAEAFF.